The next 27 T cell receptor beta chains were all read from a single sample in a study of vaccination effects on CD4 cells after COVID-19. Antigen-specific CD4+ T cell clonotypes were called by their expansion after viral peptide-pool culture in ViraFEST. With approximately 10 days of culture completed, CD4+ T cells were isolated. Clones were sequenced by immunoSEQ multiplex PCR, and TCRdb holds only the in-frame ones, with some missing. The sample consists of about 14,000 clones, over 65% of them appearing once. Which antigens these TCRs recognize remains unknown. Sequencing was performed on CD4+ T cells from PBMCs cultured with HCoV-229E spike peptides, taken before COVID-19 vaccination. These receptors all stem from a human donor who received a COVID-19 vaccine.

The chain is built from TRBV5-1 and TRBJ1-6; D possibly corresponds to TRBD1 (5 bases). The CDR3 contains 14 residues. V lost 2 bases and J lost 10, with 13 bases in between. Looked up from germline, CDR1 is SGHRS and CDR2 is YFSETQ. Here the CDR3 DNA reads TGCGCCAGCAGCTTAGAAGGCGGGGGATCACCCCTCCACTTT. It translates to CASSLEGGGSPLHF.

This clone was counted a single time. The chain uses TRBV5-1 and TRBJ2-1; D might be TRBD2 (5 bases). Trimming took 0 bases from V and 0 from J, leaving 10 bases between them. Germline V gene data show CDR1 as SGHRS and CDR2 as YFSETQ. The CDR3 runs to 16 residues. CDR3 nucleotide sequence: TGCGCCAGCAGCTTGGAGCGGCTCGTCTCCTACAATGAGCAGTTCTTC. Protein: CASSLERLVSYNEQFF. Complete variable domain (other parts from reference TRBV5-1 and TRBJ2-1): KAGVTQTPRYLIKTRGQQVTLSCSPISGHRSVSWYQQTPGQGLQFLFEYFSETQRNKGNFPGRFSGRQFSNSRSEMNVSTLELGDSALYLCASSLERLVSYNEQFFGPGTRLTVL.

The chain recombines TRBV2 with TRBJ1-4, with a weak D call TRBD1 (5 bases). In germline, CDR1 is SNHLY, CDR2 FYNNEI. CDR3 length: 15 amino acids. V shed 8 bases and J shed 2 bases, with 15 bases lying between them. Here the CDR3 DNA reads TGTGCCAGCTCGGGGTGGGGACGGACTAATGAAAAACTGTTTTTT. Translation gives CASSGWGRTNEKLFF.

In the case of this clone: One junction end disagrees with the germline gene, perhaps due to a read error. This sequence joins TRBV6-5 and TRBJ2-1; D ambiguous. The CDR3 is 14 residues long. Germline V gives CDR1 MNHEY, CDR2 SVGAGI. The CDR3 DNA reads TGTGCCAGCAGTTGGGGTTGGTCCTGCAATGAGCAGTTCTTC. This codes for CASSWGWSCNEQFF.

This clone was seen more than once but under ten times. The rearrangement links TRBV7-9 to TRBJ1-2; no reliable D call. With 1 base removed from V and 4 bases from J, the gap between germline ends came to 10 bases. CDR3 length: 14 residues. CDR1 and CDR2 from the germline V gene are SEHNR and FQNEAQ (reference sequence). The CDR3 bases are TGTGCCAGCAGCTTAGAGGCAGCCTTCTATGGCTACACCTTC. As protein: CASSLEAAFYGYTF.

This clone was detected only a few times. The chain uses TRBV6-6 and TRBJ1-5, with D possibly matching TRBD1 (6 bases). Per germline, CDR1 MNHNY and CDR2 SVGAGI (reference sequence). This CDR3 has 17 residues. Trimming cost V 5 bases and J 0 bases, with 17 bases left between them. Here the CDR3 reads CASSPTRVGASNQPQHF. CDR3 bases: TGTGCCAGCAGTCCTACTAGGGTGGGGGCTAGCAATCAGCCCCAGCATTTT.

The gene calls are TRBV12-3 or TRBV12-4 and TRBJ1-1, with a possible D match to TRBD1 (6 bases). CDR3 size: 13 residues. V was pared by 6 bases and J by 6 bases, with 14 bases between. CDR3 in amino acids: CASSVTGRAEAFF. The CDR3 DNA is TGTGCCAGCAGCGTAACAGGGAGAGCTGAAGCTTTCTTT.

The J gene is TRBJ1-2, the V gene TRBV4-1; D gene uncertain. This CDR3 spans 14 amino acids. V lost 2 bases to trimming and J lost 8 bases, with 15 bases between them. Germline CDR1 and CDR2: MGHRA and YSYEKL. CDR3 nucleotides: TGCGCCAGCAGCCAATTTGCGACACCGGGAGGCTACACCTTC. It specifies CASSQFATPGGYTF.

The chain uses TRBV19 and TRBJ2-1, with TRBD2 identical over 16 bases. Germline V gene lookup returns CDR1 LNHDA and CDR2 SQIVND (reference sequence). CDR3 length: 16 amino acids. V lost 8 bases, J lost 3 bases, and 4 bases stayed unmatched. This CDR3 is CASGGTSGRVYNEQFF. In DNA, the CDR3 is TGTGCCAGTGGAGGGACTAGCGGGAGGGTCTACAATGAGCAGTTCTTC.

J is TRBJ2-1 and V is TRBV23-1, with TRBD1 identical over 8 bases. TRBV23-1 is identified as an open reading frame with a role that is uncertain. There are 16 residues in the CDR3. The V segment lost 10 bases and the J segment 6 bases; nucleotides outside the gene matches: 17. CDR3 sequence (DNA): TGCGCCAACTCGGACAGGGTTGGTCTTCGGCGCAATGAGCAGTTCTTC. Amino acids: CANSDRVGLRRNEQFF.

This rearrangement joins TRBV7-6 to TRBJ1-1; tentatively, D is TRBD1 (5 bases). CDR3 length: 14 amino acids. Germline assignment: CDR1 SGHVS and CDR2 FNYEAQ. V was clipped by 0 bases and J by 7 bases, with 12 bases between them. DNA for the CDR3: TGTGCCAGCAGCTTAGCCAGCGGGGCCCTTGAAGCTTTCTTT. Its translation: CASSLASGALEAFF.

The V call is TRBV6-5, the J call TRBJ1-4, with D maybe TRBD1 (6 bases). V gave up 0 bases and J gave up 7 bases, with 12 bases separating them. Germline values: CDR1 MNHEY, CDR2 SVGAGI. The CDR3 extends over 15 amino acids. The CDR3 sequence is CASSYSSRGGEKLFF. The CDR3 region has the DNA TGTGCCAGCAGTTACTCGAGCAGGGGAGGTGAAAAACTGTTTTTT.

The J gene is TRBJ1-3, the V gene TRBV7-3; D is undetermined. Looked up from germline, CDR1 is SGHTA and CDR2 is FQGTGA. V was cut by 0 bases and J by 0 bases, with 9 bases left in between. The CDR3 runs to 16 residues. CDR3 in DNA: TGTGCCAGCAGCTTAACGTCCGGTCTCTCTGGAAACACCATATATTTT. Translated: CASSLTSGLSGNTIYF.

This chain links TRBV6-2 or TRBV6-3 with TRBJ2-7; maybe TRBD1 (5 bases). In germline, CDR1 is MNHEY, CDR2 SVGEGT. With 2 bases removed from V and 3 bases from J, the gap between germline ends came to 11 bases. The CDR3 loop spans 14 amino acids. The CDR3 protein is CASSYQQGGYEQYF. The CDR3 DNA reads TGTGCCAGCAGTTACCAGCAGGGTGGCTACGAGCAGTACTTC.

By share, this clone ranks as large. The DNA of the CDR3 is TGCGCCAGCAGCCCAACGTCGGGAGTTCAAGAGACCCAGTACTTC. Translated: CASSPTSGVQETQYF. The chain has TRBV5-1 and TRBJ2-5, with D perhaps matching TRBD2 (6 bases). The CDR3 contains 15 residues. V shed 4 bases and J shed 2 bases, with 15 bases lying between them. Germline V gene data show CDR1 as SGHRS and CDR2 as YFSETQ.

J is TRBJ2-1 and V is TRBV10-3; D remains unclear. Germline V lookup: CDR1 ENHRY, CDR2 SYGVKD. The CDR3 is 16 residues long. V was clipped by 8 bases and J by 0 bases, with 17 bases between them. The DNA of the CDR3 is TGTGCCATCGCGCCTTGGGATAGCAGCTCCTACAATGAGCAGTTCTTC. Residues: CAIAPWDSSSYNEQFF.

The chain has TRBV7-9 and TRBJ2-1; 7 positions match TRBD2. The germline CDR1 and CDR2 sequences are SEHNR and FQNEAQ (reference sequence). The CDR3 sequence is 15 residues long. V lost 5 bases, J lost 2 bases, and 6 bases stayed unmatched. The CDR3 DNA follows: TGTGCCAGCAGCGTTACAGCGGGAACCTACAATGAGCAGTTCTTC. As protein: CASSVTAGTYNEQFF.

This clone ranks as medium-sized. The gene calls are TRBV2 and TRBJ1-5; D may be TRBD1 (6 bases). This CDR3 contains 15 residues. Germline V gene data show CDR1 as SNHLY and CDR2 as FYNNEI. The V and J ends lost 0 bases and 4 bases respectively, with 10 bases between them. This CDR3 reads CASSEAGGGNQPQHF. The CDR3 DNA is TGTGCCAGCAGTGAAGCAGGGGGTGGGAATCAGCCCCAGCATTTT.

The gene calls are TRBV4-2 and TRBJ1-3; possible D gene TRBD1, 5 bases. Germline V lookup: CDR1 LGHNA, CDR2 YNFKEQ. The V end was cut by 1 base, the J end by 0 bases, with 19 bases between. The CDR3 is made up of 19 amino acids. The DNA of the CDR3 is TGTGCCAGCAGCCAAGTGGGGGGAGTCCTTACCGGCTCTGGAAACACCATATATTTT. Its translation: CASSQVGGVLTGSGNTIYF.

This sequence joins TRBV5-1 and TRBJ2-7; weak D call: TRBD1 (6 bases). The CDR3 consists of 14 residues. Germline values: CDR1 SGHRS, CDR2 YFSETQ. Between the trimmed V and J ends, which lost 0 bases and 3 bases, there was a span of 10 bases. CDR3 DNA: TGCGCCAGCAGCTTGGGGGGGCCGGACTACGAGCAGTACTTC. Amino acids: CASSLGGPDYEQYF.

The V and J genes are TRBV7-2 and TRBJ2-3; 13 bases agree with TRBD2. CDR1 and CDR2 (germline): SGHTA, FQGNSA. CDR3 length: 18 amino acids. V trimming: 3 bases; J trimming: 3 bases; junction bases outside the gene matches: 9. The CDR3 here is CASSLTSGRRPLTDTQYF. Written as DNA, the CDR3 is TGTGCCAGCAGCTTGACTAGCGGGAGGAGGCCCCTGACAGATACGCAGTATTTT.

Sample share makes this clone medium-sized (0.01 to 0.1%). The chain has TRBV6-5 and TRBJ1-4; D not certain. Trimming took off 4 bases at V and 7 bases at J, with 10 bases between the two ends. CDR1 is MNHEY, CDR2 SVGAGI, per germline. CDR3 length: 13 residues. CDR3 protein: CASSLWEGEKLFF. The CDR3 DNA reads as TGTGCCAGCAGTTTGTGGGAGGGTGAAAAACTGTTTTTT.

This chain joins TRBV27 and TRBJ1-6; D perhaps matches TRBD1 (5 bases). Trimming shortened V by 2 bases and J by 7 bases, and 12 bases separated the two germline ends. Germline CDR1 reads MNHEY; CDR2 reads SMNVEV (reference sequence). The CDR3 contains 15 residues. The CDR3 loop reads CASSLIGRENSPLHF. The CDR3 DNA sequence: TGTGCCAGCAGTTTAATCGGCAGGGAAAATTCACCCCTCCACTTT.

The chain carries TRBV6-4 and TRBJ2-5, with a weak D call TRBD2 (5 bases). The germline V gene has CDR1 MRHNA and CDR2 SNTAGT. This CDR3 is 13 amino acids long. Trimming took off 5 bases at V and 5 bases at J, with 12 bases between the two ends. The CDR3 DNA reads as TGTGCCAGCAGTAAGAATCCGGGGGAGACCCAGTACTTC. Its protein is CASSKNPGETQYF.

The chain links TRBV29-1 to TRBJ1-2; TRBD1 might be the D (5 bases). Germline CDR1 reads SQVTM; CDR2 reads ANQGSEA. The CDR3 runs to 12 residues. Trimming shortened V by 0 bases and J by 10 bases, and 12 bases separated the two germline ends. This chain's CDR3 is CSVEEDSPLYTF. The CDR3 region has the DNA TGCAGCGTTGAAGAAGACAGCCCCCTCTACACCTTC.

The rearrangement joins TRBV7-2 to TRBJ1-1; D is unresolved. Trimming left V 3 bases short and J 7 bases short, with 6 bases between. CDR1 SGHTA and CDR2 FQGNSA come from the germline V gene. The CDR3 runs 11 residues. CDR3 in amino acids: CASSFGFEAFF. The CDR3 DNA is TGTGCCAGCAGCTTCGGATTTGAAGCTTTCTTT.

This clone was seen a single time. V usage is TRBV30 and J usage is TRBJ2-6; a possible D gene is TRBD2 (6 bases). The CDR3 has 14 amino acids. CDR1 and CDR2 from the germline V gene are GTSNPN and SVGIG (reference sequence). Trimming cost V 6 bases and J 0 bases, with 9 bases left between them. In nucleotides, the CDR3 is TGTGCCTGCCTCGGGGGCTCTGGGGCCAACGTCCTGACTTTC. It encodes CACLGGSGANVLTF. Supplemented by reference TRBV30 and TRBJ2-6, the full variable domain reads SQTIHQWPATLVQPVGSPLSLECTVEGTSNPNLYWYRQAAGRGLQLLFYSVGIGQISSEVPQNLSASRPQDRQFILSSKKLLLSDSGFYLCACLGGSGANVLTFGAGSRLTVL.